The clone carrying this T cell receptor beta chain was seen only a few times. The sample holds other DNA sequences that translate to the same CDR3. This sample stems from a study of blood T cell repertoires in COVID-19. Trimming left V 1 base short and J 1 base short, with 10 bases between. Germline CDR1 is SGHRS and CDR2 is YFSETQ. The CDR3 is made up of 15 amino acids. In terms of age and location, participants ranged from about 18 to 100 years and lived in 24 US areas. Researchers sorted participants into cohorts using their self-reported clinical history. As handled by the study authors: Amplification of reference gene primers was used by the study to estimate nucleated cell counts. Sequencing used immunoSEQ multiplex PCR; TCRdb keeps in-frame clones, though not all of them. V, J and clone size are those of that table, while D and trimming were read from the DNA. The sample contains fewer than 350,000 clones, approximately 86% of which appear only once.

The sequenced material came from PBMCs or T cells enriched from blood (not recorded which). The clonotype comes from a woman aged 25 to 39 who had recovered from COVID-19. V and J are TRBV5-1 and TRBJ2-3, with D possibly TRBD1 on 5 matching bases. DNA of the CDR3: TGCGCCAGCAGCTTGAGGGGCGTGGGCACAGATACGCAGTATTTT. It codes for CASSLRGVGTDTQYF. Full variable domain (missing parts from reference TRBV5-1 and TRBJ2-3): KAGVTQTPRYLIKTRGQQVTLSCSPISGHRSVSWYQQTPGQGLQFLFEYFSETQRNKGNFPGRFSGRQFSNSRSEMNVSTLELGDSALYLCASSLRGVGTDTQYFGPGTRLTVL.